This T cell receptor (beta chain) was found in a study of beta chain features in type 1 diabetes. Study-level information: Healthy donors, compared against patients, showed similar age, gender and cell yields.

Regarding this clone: The antigen is undetermined.

Expressed TCRB transcripts were sequenced, since all the RNA that had been isolated was reverse transcribed. The protocol was immunoSEQ multiplex PCR, while the TCRdb copy is restricted to in-frame clones and leaves out a portion. The table records hundreds of thousands of clones, 13% to 15% of them present only once. Using CD45RO/CCR7/CD25/CD127/CD95/CD27, CD4+ naive, central memory, regulatory and stem cell-like memory cells were sorted. Broader study findings: Naive, central memory and Treg TCRB repertoires appeared more alike in patients than in healthy donors. Shorter templates may be favored by PCR, equally so in patients and controls.

Trimming took 5 bases from V and 5 from J, leaving 18 bases between them. The CDR3 runs 15 residues. Germline V gene lookup returns CDR1 MNHEY and CDR2 SVGAGI. V and J are TRBV6-5 and TRBJ2-5; TRBD1 might be the D (6 bases). The receptor comes from a man younger than 45 in good health. The source material was central memory CD4+ T cells from blood. This CDR3 reads CASSPQGNARETQYF. CDR3 bases: TGTGCCAGCAGTCCCCAGGGGAATGCAAGGGAGACCCAGTACTTC.